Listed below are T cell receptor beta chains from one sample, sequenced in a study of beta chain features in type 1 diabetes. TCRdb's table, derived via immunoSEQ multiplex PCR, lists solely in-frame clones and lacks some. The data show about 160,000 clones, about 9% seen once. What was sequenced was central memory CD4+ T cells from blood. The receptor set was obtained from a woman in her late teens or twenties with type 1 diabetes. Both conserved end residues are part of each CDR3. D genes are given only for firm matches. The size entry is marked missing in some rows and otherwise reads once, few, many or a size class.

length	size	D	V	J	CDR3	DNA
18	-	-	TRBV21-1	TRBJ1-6	CASSKGHGSITRRSPLHF	TGTGCCAGCAGCAAAGGCCACGGGTCAATAACTCGGCGGTCACCCCTCCACTTT
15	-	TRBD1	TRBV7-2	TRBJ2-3	CASIPDRGSTDTQYF	TGTGCCAGCATCCCCGACAGGGGTAGCACAGATACGCAGTATTTT
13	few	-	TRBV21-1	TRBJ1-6	CASRSQGYSPLHF	TGTGCCAGCAGATCCCAGGGCTATTCACCCCTCCACTTT
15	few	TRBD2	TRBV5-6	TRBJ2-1	CASSTASGLANEQFF	TGTGCCAGCAGTACCGCTTCGGGACTAGCAAATGAGCAGTTCTTC
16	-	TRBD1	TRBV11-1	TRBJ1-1	CASSSGDRGRFTEAFF	TGTGCCAGCAGCTCAGGGGACAGGGGGCGATTCACTGAAGCTTTCTTT
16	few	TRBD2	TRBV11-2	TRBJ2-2	CASSSSGTRVPGELFF	TGTGCCAGCAGCTCCTCCGGGACTAGGGTTCCCGGGGAGCTGTTTTTT
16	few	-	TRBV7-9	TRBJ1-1	CASSLSRTPGNTEAFF	TGTGCCAGCAGCCTATCCCGTACTCCGGGGAACACTGAAGCTTTCTTT
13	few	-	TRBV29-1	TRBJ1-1	CSVEETLNTEAFF	TGCAGCGTTGAAGAAACTTTGAACACTGAAGCTTTCTTT
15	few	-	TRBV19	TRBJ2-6	CASSSLTSGANVLTF	TGTGCCAGTAGTAGCCTAACCTCTGGGGCCAACGTCCTGACTTTC
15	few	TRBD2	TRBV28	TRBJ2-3	CASSDWLAGEDTQYF	TGTGCCAGCAGCGACTGGTTAGCGGGAGAGGATACGCAGTATTTT
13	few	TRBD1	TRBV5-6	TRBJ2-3	CASSLGTGPGKYF	TGTGCCAGCAGCTTGGGGACAGGGCCGGGAAAGTATTTT
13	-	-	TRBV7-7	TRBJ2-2	CASSPVGAGELFF	TGTGCTAGCAGCCCCGTAGGGGCCGGGGAGCTGTTTTTT
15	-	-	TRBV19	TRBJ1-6	CASSRVPRSGSPLHF	TGTGCCAGTAGCCGAGTTCCCCGCAGCGGTTCACCCCTCCACTTT
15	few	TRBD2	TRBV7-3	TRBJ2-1	CASSLTSGRADEQFF	TGTGCCAGCAGTTTGACTAGCGGGAGGGCTGATGAGCAGTTCTTC
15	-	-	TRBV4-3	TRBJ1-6	CASSQGAAGGSPLHF	TGCGCCAGCAGCCAAGGGGCCGCCGGAGGTTCACCCCTCCACTTT
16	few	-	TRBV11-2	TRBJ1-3	CASSLLRTIAGNTIYF	TGTGCCAGCAGCCTCCTCCGCACAATCGCTGGAAACACCATATATTTT
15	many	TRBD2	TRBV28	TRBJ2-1	CASRIAGTSYNEQFF	TGTGCCAGCAGGATAGCGGGAACCTCCTACAATGAGCAGTTCTTC
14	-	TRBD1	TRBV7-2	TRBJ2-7	CASSLGQGAFEQYF	TGTGCCAGCAGCTTGGGACAGGGGGCTTTCGAGCAGTACTTC
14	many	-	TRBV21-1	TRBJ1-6	CASSKRREASPLHF	TGTGCCAGCAGCAAACGCAGGGAAGCATCACCCCTCCACTTT
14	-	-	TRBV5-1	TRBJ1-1	CASSPRGGNTEAFF	TGCGCCAGCAGCCCCAGAGGGGGGAACACTGAAGCTTTCTTT
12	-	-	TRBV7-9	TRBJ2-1	CASSATGNEQFF	TGTGCCAGCAGCGCGACTGGGAATGAGCAGTTCTTC
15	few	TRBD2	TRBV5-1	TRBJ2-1	CASSQLAGGYNEQFF	TGCGCCAGCAGCCAACTAGCGGGGGGGTACAATGAGCAGTTCTTC
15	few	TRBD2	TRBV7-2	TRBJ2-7	CASSLAVTSGYEQYF	TGTGCCAGCAGCTTAGCGGTGACTAGCGGCTACGAGCAGTACTTC
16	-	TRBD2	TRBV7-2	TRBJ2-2	CASSDGLSGVTGELFF	TGTGCCAGCAGCGACGGGCTTAGCGGGGTCACCGGGGAGCTGTTTTTT
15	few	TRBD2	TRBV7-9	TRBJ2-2	CASSGREAATGELFF	TGTGCCAGCAGCGGGCGGGAGGCGGCCACCGGGGAGCTGTTTTTT
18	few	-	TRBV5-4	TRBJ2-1	CASSLGGPATLSYNEQFF	TGTGCCAGCAGCTTGGGGGGCCCAGCAACTCTATCCTACAATGAGCAGTTCTTC
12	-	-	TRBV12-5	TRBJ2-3	CASSTITDTQYF	TGTGCTAGTTCCACAATCACAGATACGCAGTATTTT
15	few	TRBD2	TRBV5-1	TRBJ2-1	CASSGGLAIDNEQFF	TGCGCCAGCAGCGGGGGACTAGCGATAGACAATGAGCAGTTCTTC
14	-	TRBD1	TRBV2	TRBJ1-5	CASSVEHRGQPQHF	TGTGCCAGCAGTGTAGAGCACAGGGGTCAGCCCCAGCATTTT
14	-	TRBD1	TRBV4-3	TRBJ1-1	CASSLNRGNTEAFF	TGCGCCAGCAGCCTAAACAGGGGGAACACTGAAGCTTTCTTT
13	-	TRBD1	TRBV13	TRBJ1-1	CASSLGQGVVAFF	TGTGCCAGCAGCTTAGGACAGGGGGTTGTAGCTTTCTTT
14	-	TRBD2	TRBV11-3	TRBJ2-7	CASTQTSGSYEQYF	TGTGCCAGCACCCAGACTAGCGGGAGTTACGAGCAGTACTTC
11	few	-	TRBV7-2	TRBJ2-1	CASSVGLEQFF	TGTGCCAGCAGCGTTGGACTAGAGCAGTTCTTC
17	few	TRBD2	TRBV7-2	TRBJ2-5	CASSNGLAGGNQETQYF	TGTGCCAGCAGCAACGGACTAGCGGGAGGCAACCAAGAGACCCAGTACTTC
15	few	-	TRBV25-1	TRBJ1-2	CASRAPGLGLSGYTF	TGTGCCAGCAGAGCTCCGGGACTGGGACTGTCGGGCTACACCTTC
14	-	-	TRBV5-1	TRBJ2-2	CASSRTDNTGELFF	TGCGCCAGCAGTCGGACAGACAACACCGGGGAGCTGTTTTTT
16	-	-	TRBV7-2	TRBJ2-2	CASRRPGQGYTGELFF	TGTGCCAGCCGACGTCCCGGCCAGGGGTACACCGGGGAGCTGTTTTTT
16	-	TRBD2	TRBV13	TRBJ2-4	CASSLGTSGGTNIQYF	TGTGCCAGCAGCCTAGGGACTAGCGGGGGAACAAACATTCAGTACTTC
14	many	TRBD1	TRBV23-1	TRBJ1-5	CARKQGPGNQPQHF	TGCGCCAGGAAACAGGGGCCAGGTAATCAGCCCCAGCATTTT
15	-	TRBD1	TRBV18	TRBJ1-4	CASSPTGEGNEKLFF	TGTGCCAGCTCACCGACAGGGGAGGGAAATGAAAAACTGTTTTTT
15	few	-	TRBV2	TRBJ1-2	CASSVILQGSDGYTF	TGTGCCAGCAGCGTAATTCTACAGGGATCCGATGGCTACACCTTC
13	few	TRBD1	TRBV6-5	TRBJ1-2	CASSQGAINGYTF	TGTGCCAGCAGTCAGGGGGCGATAAATGGCTACACCTTC
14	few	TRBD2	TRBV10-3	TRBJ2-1	CAISRGLAGDEQFF	TGTGCCATCAGCCGAGGACTAGCAGGTGACGAGCAGTTCTTC
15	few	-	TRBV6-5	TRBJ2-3	CASSYSGVPTDTQYF	TGTGCCAGCAGTTACTCAGGGGTGCCCACAGATACGCAGTATTTT
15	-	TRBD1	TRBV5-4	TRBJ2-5	CASSPGQGNQETQYF	TGTGCCAGCAGCCCGGGACAGGGGAACCAAGAGACCCAGTACTTC
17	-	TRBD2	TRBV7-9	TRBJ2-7	CASSFLPAGEGLYEQYF	TGTGCCAGCAGCTTCCTCCCGGCGGGGGAAGGCCTCTACGAGCAGTACTTC
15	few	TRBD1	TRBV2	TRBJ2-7	CASMRDRESSYEQYF	TGTGCCAGCATGCGGGACAGGGAAAGCTCCTACGAGCAGTACTTC
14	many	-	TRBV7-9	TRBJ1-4	CASSLSTTNEKLFF	TGTGCCAGCAGCTTAAGCACAACTAATGAAAAACTGTTTTTT
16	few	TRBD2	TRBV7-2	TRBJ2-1	CASSLRASGGRDEQFF	TGTGCCAGCAGCTTAAGAGCTAGCGGGGGCAGGGATGAGCAGTTCTTC
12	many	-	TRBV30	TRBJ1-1	CAGSRQATEAFF	TGTGCCGGTTCTCGACAGGCTACTGAAGCTTTCTTT